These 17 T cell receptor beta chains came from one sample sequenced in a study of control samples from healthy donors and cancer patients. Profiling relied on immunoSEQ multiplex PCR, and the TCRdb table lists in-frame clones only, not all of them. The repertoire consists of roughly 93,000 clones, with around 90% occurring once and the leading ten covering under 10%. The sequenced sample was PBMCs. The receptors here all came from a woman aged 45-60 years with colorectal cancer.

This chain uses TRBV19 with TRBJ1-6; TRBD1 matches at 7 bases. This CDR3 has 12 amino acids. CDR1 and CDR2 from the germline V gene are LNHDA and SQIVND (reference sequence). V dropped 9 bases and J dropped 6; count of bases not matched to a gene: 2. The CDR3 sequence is CASGTVNSPLHF. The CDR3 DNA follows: TGTGCCAGCGGGACAGTTAATTCACCCCTCCACTTT.

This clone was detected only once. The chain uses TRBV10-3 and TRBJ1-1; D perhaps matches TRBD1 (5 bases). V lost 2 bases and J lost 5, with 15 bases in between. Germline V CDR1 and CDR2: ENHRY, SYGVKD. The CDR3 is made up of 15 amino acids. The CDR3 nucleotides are TGTGCCATCAGTGAGGTCGGGGGAGATCTGACTGAAGCTTTCTTT. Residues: CAISEVGGDLTEAFF.

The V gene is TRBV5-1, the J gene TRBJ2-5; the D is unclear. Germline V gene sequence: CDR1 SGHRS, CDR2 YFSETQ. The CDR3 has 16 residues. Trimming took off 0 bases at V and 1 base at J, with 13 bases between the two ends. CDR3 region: CASSLAPQTSQETQYF. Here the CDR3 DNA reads TGCGCCAGCAGCTTGGCCCCCCAGACGTCCCAAGAGACCCAGTACTTC.

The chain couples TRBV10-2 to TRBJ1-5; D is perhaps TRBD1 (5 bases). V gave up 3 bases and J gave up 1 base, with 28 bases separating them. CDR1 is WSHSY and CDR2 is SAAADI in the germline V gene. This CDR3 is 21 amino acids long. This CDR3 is CASSEGLRPGMMWNSNQPQHF. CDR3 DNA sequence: TGCGCCAGCAGTGAAGGTCTGAGGCCAGGGATGATGTGGAACAGCAATCAGCCCCAGCATTTT.

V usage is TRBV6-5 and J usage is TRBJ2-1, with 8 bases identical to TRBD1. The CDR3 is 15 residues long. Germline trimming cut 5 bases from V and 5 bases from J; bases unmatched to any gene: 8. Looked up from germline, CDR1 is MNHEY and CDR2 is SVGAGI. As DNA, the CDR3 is TGTGCCAGCAGTCGGGACAGGTGGTCGGACAATGAGCAGTTCTTC. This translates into CASSRDRWSDNEQFF.

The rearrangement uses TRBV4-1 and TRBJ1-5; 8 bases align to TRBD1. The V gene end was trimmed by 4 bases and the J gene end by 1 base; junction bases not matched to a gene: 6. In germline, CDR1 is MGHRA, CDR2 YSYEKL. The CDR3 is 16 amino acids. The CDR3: CASSPTAGGSNQPQHF. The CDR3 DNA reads TGCGCCAGCAGCCCCACCGCAGGGGGCAGCAATCAGCCCCAGCATTTT.

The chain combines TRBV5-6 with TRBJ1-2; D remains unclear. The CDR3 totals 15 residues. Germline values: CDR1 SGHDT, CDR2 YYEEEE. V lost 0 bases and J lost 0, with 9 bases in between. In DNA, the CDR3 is TGTGCCAGCAGCTTGGCCTTAGGAACTAACTATGGCTACACCTTC. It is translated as CASSLALGTNYGYTF.

The CDR3 DNA is TGTGCCAGCAGCTGGTCACAGGGAAGGCAGTTCTTC. It encodes CASSWSQGRQFF. The V call is TRBV5-4, the J call TRBJ2-1; D is perhaps TRBD1 (6 bases). Per germline, CDR1 SGHNT and CDR2 YYREEE (reference sequence). The V end lost 3 bases, the J end lost 12 bases, and 13 bases lay between the germline ends. CDR3 length: 12 amino acids.

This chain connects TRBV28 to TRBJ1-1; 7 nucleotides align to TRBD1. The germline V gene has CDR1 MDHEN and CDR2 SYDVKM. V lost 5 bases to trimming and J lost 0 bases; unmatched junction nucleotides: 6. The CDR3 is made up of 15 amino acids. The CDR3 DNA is TGTGCCAGCAGTGGGGGACAGATTATGAACACTGAAGCTTTCTTT. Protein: CASSGGQIMNTEAFF.

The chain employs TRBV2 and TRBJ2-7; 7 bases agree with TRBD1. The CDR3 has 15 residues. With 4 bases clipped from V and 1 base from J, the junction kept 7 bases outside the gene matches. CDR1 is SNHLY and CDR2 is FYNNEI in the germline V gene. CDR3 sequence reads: CASSGDRYPSYEQYV. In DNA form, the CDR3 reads TGTGCCAGCAGTGGGGACAGATACCCATCCTACGAGCAGTACGTC.

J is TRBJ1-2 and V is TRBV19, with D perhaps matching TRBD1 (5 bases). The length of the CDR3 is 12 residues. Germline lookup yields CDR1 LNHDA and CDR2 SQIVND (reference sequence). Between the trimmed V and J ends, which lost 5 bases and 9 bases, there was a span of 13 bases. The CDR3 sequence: CASSATGYSYTF. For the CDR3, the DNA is TGTGCCAGTAGTGCCACAGGTTATAGCTACACCTTC.

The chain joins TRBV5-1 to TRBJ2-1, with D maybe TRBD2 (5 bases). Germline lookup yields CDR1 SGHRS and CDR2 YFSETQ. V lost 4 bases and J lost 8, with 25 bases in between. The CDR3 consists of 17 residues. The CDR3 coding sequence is TGCGCCAGCAGCGGAACATTGGACCCGCGGAGGCAGGATGAGCAGTTCTTC. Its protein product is CASSGTLDPRRQDEQFF.

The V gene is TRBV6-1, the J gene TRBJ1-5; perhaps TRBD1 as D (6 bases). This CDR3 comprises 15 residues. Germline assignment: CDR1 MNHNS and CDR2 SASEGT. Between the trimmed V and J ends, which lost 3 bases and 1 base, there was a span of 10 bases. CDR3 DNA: TGTGCCAGCAGTGATCAGGGGTGGAGCAATCAGCCCCAGCATTTT. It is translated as CASSDQGWSNQPQHF.

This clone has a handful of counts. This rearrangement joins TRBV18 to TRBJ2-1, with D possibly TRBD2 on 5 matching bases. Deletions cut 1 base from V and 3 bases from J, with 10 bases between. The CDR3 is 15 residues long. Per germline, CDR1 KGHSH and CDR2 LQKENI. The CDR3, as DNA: TGTGCCAGCTCACCACGTACGGGGAACTACAATGAGCAGTTCTTC. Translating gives CASSPRTGNYNEQFF.

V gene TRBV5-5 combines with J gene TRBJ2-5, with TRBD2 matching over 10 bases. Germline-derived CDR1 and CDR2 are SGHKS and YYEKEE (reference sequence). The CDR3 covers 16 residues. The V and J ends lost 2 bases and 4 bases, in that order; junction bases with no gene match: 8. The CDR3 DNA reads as TGTGCCAGCAGCTTCATGGGGCTAGCGGGAGCAGAGACCCAGTACTTC. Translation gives CASSFMGLAGAETQYF.

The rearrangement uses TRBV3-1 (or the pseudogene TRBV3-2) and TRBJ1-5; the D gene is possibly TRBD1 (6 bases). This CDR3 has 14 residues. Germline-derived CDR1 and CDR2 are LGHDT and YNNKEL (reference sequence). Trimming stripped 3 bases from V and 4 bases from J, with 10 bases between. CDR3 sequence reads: CASSQGHLNQPQHF. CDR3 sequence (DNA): TGTGCCAGCAGCCAGGGACACTTAAATCAGCCCCAGCATTTT.

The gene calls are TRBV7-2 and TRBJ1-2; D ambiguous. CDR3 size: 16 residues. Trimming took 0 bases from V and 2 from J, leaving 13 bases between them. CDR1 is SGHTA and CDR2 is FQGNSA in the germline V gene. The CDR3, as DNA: TGTGCCAGCAGCTTAGCAGTGACGGGAGGGAACTATGGCTACACCTTC. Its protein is CASSLAVTGGNYGYTF.